This T cell receptor beta chain stems from a study of blood T cell repertoires in COVID-19. As for the study in general: PBMCs, B-cell-depleted T cells, or T cells were the source of the cDNA or gDNA that made up the material.

Original processing notes: Estimation of nucleated cell counts was performed using reference gene primer amplification. Some clones are missing from TCRdb's copy, which holds only in-frame ones; the method was immunoSEQ multiplex PCR. V, J and clone size are taken as reported in that table, and D and trimming were inferred from the DNA itself. This sample has some 150,000 clones, with around 83% found just once. Trimming removed 5 bases from V and 3 bases from J; junction bases left unmatched: 4. The CDR3 consists of 13 residues. CDR1 and CDR2 from the germline V gene are LGHNT and FRNRAP. J is TRBJ2-7 and V is TRBV12-5; TRBD1 agrees at 7 bases. The source is a woman aged 45 to 65 in a cohort sampled during active or convalescent COVID-19. The sequenced material came from peripheral blood. The CDR3 region has the DNA TGTGCTAGTGGTCAGGGACAGCACTACGAGCAGTACTTC. Protein: CASGQGQHYEQYF.